These 13 T cell receptor beta chains were all obtained from the same sample, sequenced in a study of blood T cell repertoires in COVID-19. Repertoires were generated with immunoSEQ multiplex PCR, while TCRdb's copy carries only in-frame clones and drops some. The sample lists 35,000 to 40,000 clones; approximately 84% were seen once. Sequencing input: peripheral blood. The receptors stem from a man at least 80 years old with active or convalescent COVID-19.

This clone turned up a few times. The chain couples TRBV7-2 to TRBJ2-2; 7 positions match TRBD2. Per germline, CDR1 SGHTA and CDR2 FQGNSA. The CDR3 sequence is 17 residues long. The V and J ends lost 3 bases and 2 bases, in that order; junction bases with no gene match: 9. DNA for the CDR3: TGTGCCAGCAGCTTCCCATGGGGGAGGGGAAACACCGGGGAGCTGTTTTTT. It is translated as CASSFPWGRGNTGELFF.

The CDR3 protein is CASSPQTSGSVGELFF. The CDR3 DNA reads TGTGCCAGCAGCCCCCAGACTAGCGGGAGTGTCGGGGAGCTGTTTTTT. The V call is TRBV11-2, the J call TRBJ2-2; 12 bases agree with TRBD2. The CDR3 totals 16 residues. After removal of 5 bases from V and 7 bases from J, the junction contained 8 bases not matched to a gene. CDR1 SGHAT and CDR2 FQNNGV come from the germline V gene.

This chain uses TRBV12-3 or TRBV12-4 with TRBJ1-3; D gene ambiguous. This CDR3 contains 13 residues. Trimming shortened V by 3 bases and J by 4 bases, and 7 bases separated the two germline ends. CDR3: CASSLARGNTIYF. CDR3 bases: TGTGCCAGCAGTTTGGCCAGAGGAAACACCATATATTTT.

This chain connects TRBV16 to TRBJ1-5, with a tentative D call TRBD1 (5 bases). V was cut by 4 bases and J by 3 bases, with 13 bases left in between. CDR1 KGHSY and CDR2 FQNENV come from the germline V gene. CDR3 length equals 15 residues. In nucleotides, the CDR3 is TGTGCCAGCAGCCTTTCTAGGGGTAACAATCAGCCCCAGCATTTT. Amino acids: CASSLSRGNNQPQHF. Looking up the rest from reference TRBV16 and TRBJ1-5 gives the full variable domain: GEEVAQTPKHLVRGEGQKAKLYCAPIKGHSYVFWYQQVLKNEFKFLISFQNENVFDETGMPKERFSAKCLPNSPCSLEIQATKLEDSAVYFCASSLSRGNNQPQHFGDGTRLSIL.

The rearrangement links TRBV5-1 to TRBJ2-2; a weak D match, TRBD1 (6 bases). CDR1 and CDR2 (germline): SGHRS, YFSETQ. The CDR3 length is 16 residues. Trimming removed 6 bases from V and 2 bases from J, with 17 bases in between. CDR3 bases: TGCGCCAGCAAAGAGGGGGACGGCCGAAACACCGGGGAGCTGTTTTTT. This codes for CASKEGDGRNTGELFF.

The V and J genes are TRBV19 and TRBJ2-5; TRBD1 matches at 7 bases. The CDR3 has 15 amino acids. Per germline, CDR1 LNHDA and CDR2 SQIVND (reference sequence). The ends lost 5 bases at V and 5 bases at J; junction bases unmatched: 11. The CDR3 bases are TGTGCCAGTAGTCCAGGCAAACTCAGGGGGGAGACCCAGTACTTC. Its translation is CASSPGKLRGETQYF.

This chain links TRBV10-1 with TRBJ1-4; 9 bases are a match to TRBD1. There are 17 residues in the CDR3. The trim removed 5 bases at V and 7 bases at J, leaving 14 bases unmatched. Germline CDR1 is WNHNN and CDR2 is SYGVQD (reference sequence). Here the CDR3 reads CASSTSWDRVFGEKLFF. In DNA, the CDR3 is TGCGCCAGCAGTACTTCCTGGGACAGGGTGTTTGGTGAAAAACTGTTTTTT.

With regard to this clone: A read error may account for a junction end that differs from germline. The rearrangement links TRBV5-6 to TRBJ1-6, with unresolved D. This CDR3 has 16 residues. Per germline, CDR1 SGHDT and CDR2 YYEEEE. In nucleotides, the CDR3 is TGTGCCAGCAGCCCGGGGTTGGGGTTCGCGAATTCAGCCCTCCACTTT. This encodes CASSPGLGFANSALHF.

This clone is a singleton in its sample. The chain recombines TRBV7-9 with TRBJ1-6, with D possibly TRBD1 on 5 matching bases. Trimming cost V 1 base and J 8 bases, with 12 bases left between them. Germline lookup yields CDR1 SEHNR and CDR2 FQNEAQ (reference sequence). CDR3 length equals 15 residues. The CDR3 nucleotides are TGTGCCAGCAGCTTAGTGGGCGGGGGGGATTCACCCCTCCACTTT. It translates to CASSLVGGGDSPLHF.

The chain joins TRBV9 to TRBJ2-5; 12 positions agree with TRBD2. V lost 0 bases and J lost 2; bases outside the gene matches: 2. The germline gives CDR1 SGDLS, CDR2 YYNGEE. The CDR3 totals 16 residues. CDR3 in DNA: TGTGCCAGCAGCGTAGAACTAGCGGGGGGACAAGAGACCCAGTACTTC. Encoded protein: CASSVELAGGQETQYF.

The chain combines TRBV6-1 with TRBJ2-7, with TRBD2 identical over 7 bases. CDR1 MNHNS and CDR2 SASEGT come from the germline V gene. V shed 4 bases and J 5 bases; nucleotides not matched to a gene: 14. This CDR3 contains 16 residues. CDR3 loop: CASSAITSELRNEQYF. The CDR3 nucleotides are TGTGCCAGCAGTGCAATTACTAGCGAGCTGAGGAACGAGCAGTACTTC.

This rearrangement joins TRBV4-3 to TRBJ2-7, with TRBD2 as a possible D gene (6 bases). The germline CDR1 and CDR2 sequences are LGHNA and YSLEER. V was trimmed by 0 bases and J by 0 bases, leaving 9 bases between them. The CDR3 runs to 15 residues. This CDR3 reads CASSQEEGPSYEQYF. The CDR3 DNA reads as TGCGCCAGCAGCCAAGAGGAGGGCCCCTCCTACGAGCAGTACTTC.

The chain combines TRBV6-2 or TRBV6-3 with TRBJ2-7; perhaps TRBD1 as D (7 bases). V gave up 0 bases and J gave up 5 bases, with 14 bases separating them. The CDR3 contains 15 residues. Germline V gene data show CDR1 as MNHEY and CDR2 as SVGEGT. CDR3 amino acids: CASSYSGQGGDEQYF. As DNA, the CDR3 is TGTGCCAGCAGTTACTCCGGGCAGGGGGGCGACGAGCAGTACTTC.